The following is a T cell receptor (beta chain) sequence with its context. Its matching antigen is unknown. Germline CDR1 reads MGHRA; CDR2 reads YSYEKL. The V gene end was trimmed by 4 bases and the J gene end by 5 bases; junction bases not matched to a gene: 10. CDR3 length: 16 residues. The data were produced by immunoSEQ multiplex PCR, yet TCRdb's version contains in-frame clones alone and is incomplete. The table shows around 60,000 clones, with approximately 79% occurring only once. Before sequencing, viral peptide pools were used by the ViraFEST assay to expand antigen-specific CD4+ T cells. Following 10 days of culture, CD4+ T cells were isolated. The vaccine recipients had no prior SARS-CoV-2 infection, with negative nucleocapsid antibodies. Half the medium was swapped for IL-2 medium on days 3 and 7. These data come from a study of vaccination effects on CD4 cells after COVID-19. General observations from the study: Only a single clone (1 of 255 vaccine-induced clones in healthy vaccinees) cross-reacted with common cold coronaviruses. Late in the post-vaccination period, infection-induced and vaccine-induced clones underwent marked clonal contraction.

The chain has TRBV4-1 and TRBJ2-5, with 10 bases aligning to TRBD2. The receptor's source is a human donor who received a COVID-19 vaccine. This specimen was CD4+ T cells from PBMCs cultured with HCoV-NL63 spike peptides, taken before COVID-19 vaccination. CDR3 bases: TGCGCCAGCAGCCGATATAGCGGGGGGCCTATGGAGACCCAGTACTTC. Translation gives CASSRYSGGPMETQYF.